This TCR beta chain comes out of a study of CD8 T cells in ankylosing spondylitis. TCRdb ran MiXCR on the 5' RACE reads and lists one entry per CDR3 protein. The repertoire has almost 250,000 distinct CDR3 sequences, approximately 30% of them found once; the top ten carry 4% to 5.5%. CDR3 length: 14 residues. Germline loops: CDR1 SGHNT, CDR2 YYREEE (reference sequence). Trimming left V 5 bases short and J 2 bases short, with 10 bases between. V gene TRBV5-4 combines with J gene TRBJ2-2, with D maybe TRBD1 (5 bases). The specimen sequenced was blood, either unsorted or a sorted T cell fraction (not recorded which). This TCR was sampled from a male donor with ankylosing spondylitis or in good health (not recorded which). The CDR3: CASRADRNTGELFF. The CDR3 coding sequence is TGTGCCAGCAGAGCAGACAGAAACACCGGGGAGCTGTTTTTT.